This entry features one T cell receptor (beta chain) sequence. As yet, its antigen is unknown. TCRdb ran MiXCR on the RT-PCR reads and lists one entry per CDR3 protein. The sample includes about 190,000 distinct CDR3 sequences, about an eighth of them seen just once. The germline V gene has CDR1 SGHVS and CDR2 FQNEAQ. There are 15 residues in the CDR3. Trimming shortened V by 7 bases and J by 0 bases, and 13 bases separated the two germline ends. This sample was included in a study of response to subunit inactivated influenza vaccine. Overall study results and limits: Authors suggested seasonal influenza vaccinations each recruit few new T cells.

The specimen comprised CD8+ T cells sorted from PBMCs, sampled about 5 days after vaccination. The chain joins TRBV7-8 to TRBJ2-1; the D is unclear. The receptor was derived from a middle-aged man who received an inactivated influenza vaccine. The CDR3 loop reads CASTLRRSSYNEQFF. The DNA for the CDR3 is TGTGCCAGCACCCTTCGGAGAAGCTCCTACAATGAGCAGTTCTTC.